This T cell receptor (beta chain) stems from a study of T cells in tumors after PD-1 blockade. Study-level background: A subset received ongoing vismodegib 150 mg daily alongside anti-PD-1 therapy. Peripheral blood samples averaged about 33,000 unique clonotypes and 113,528 templates. General study results and limits: Some novel exhausted tumor clones appeared in pre-treatment blood, suggesting peripheral recruitment.

V lost 4 bases to trimming and J lost 3 bases, with 9 bases between them. This CDR3 contains 14 residues. CDR1 and CDR2 from the germline V gene are SGHTA and FQGTGA. Data came from immunoSEQ multiplex PCR; TCRdb stores just in-frame clones and leaves some out. The sample contains around 50,000 clones, roughly 79% of which appear only once. Genomic DNA template from tumor biopsies or peripheral blood, roughly 616 ng to 6,500 ng input. On this clone: Its target is unknown.

The chain is built from TRBV7-3 and TRBJ2-2; the D gene is possibly TRBD2 (5 bases). The clonotype comes from a human donor with basal cell carcinoma. Sample: PBMCs, taken before anti-PD-1 treatment. For the CDR3, the DNA is TGTGCCAGCAGCTCCACTAGAGACACCGGGGAGCTGTTTTTT. Its protein is CASSSTRDTGELFF.